What follows is one TCR beta chain and its context. This entry comes from a study of blood T cell repertoires in COVID-19. The repertoire was sequenced with immunoSEQ multiplex PCR; TCRdb's copy has only in-frame clones and lacks some. The repertoire includes 200,000 to 250,000 clones, roughly 90% of them detected once, and 0.82% sits in the top ten. The sequence came from a man in his fifties or sixties with COVID-19, enrolled during active disease. The sample consisted of peripheral blood.

CDR3 bases: TGTGCCAGCAGCTTTGACAGGAATCAGCCCCAGCATTTT. This gives the protein CASSFDRNQPQHF. The V gene is TRBV5-8, the J gene TRBJ1-5, with TRBD1 as a possible D gene (6 bases). There are 13 residues in the CDR3. Trimming pared 2 bases from V and 4 bases from J, leaving 7 bases between. Germline V gene lookup returns CDR1 SGHTS and CDR2 YDEGEE.